The T cell receptor beta chain described here comes from a study of blood T cell repertoires in COVID-19. For the study at large: Samples came from the United States, Italy and Spain, spanning acute and convalescent COVID-19.

Authors' data handling: Quantification of nucleated cells was approximated via reference gene primer amplification. Clones were read by immunoSEQ multiplex PCR, and TCRdb kept only the in-frame ones, dropping some. The D gene and trimming were derived from the DNA, and the V and J assignments and clone size from that table. The table includes more than 300,000 clones, 70% to 90% detected once. The junction had 12 bases not matched to a gene; V was cut back by 7 bases and J by 5 bases. Germline values: CDR1 LGHDT, CDR2 YNNKEL (reference sequence). CDR3 length: 15 amino acids. Specimen: peripheral blood. This chain connects TRBV3-1 (or the pseudogene TRBV3-2) to TRBJ1-1; 8 nucleotides align to TRBD1. The origin of this receptor is a man aged 18 to 35 who had recovered from COVID-19. The CDR3 here is CASTPGQGWETEAFF. The CDR3 DNA is TGTGCCAGCACCCCTGGACAGGGCTGGGAAACTGAAGCTTTCTTT.